One sample yielded the 2 T cell receptor beta chains listed below, sequenced in a study of blood T cell repertoires in COVID-19. Here immunoSEQ multiplex PCR was the method, and the copy in TCRdb shows in-frame clones only, minus some. The data show a few hundred thousand clones, more than 65% seen once. Sequencing used peripheral blood. Source of these receptors: a middle-aged man with active or convalescent COVID-19.

The V call is TRBV27, the J call TRBJ2-7; 7 bases match TRBD2. The CDR3 totals 13 residues. Trimming cost V 5 bases and J 5 bases; bases outside gene matches: 6. The germline CDR1 and CDR2 sequences are MNHEY and SMNVEV (reference sequence). The CDR3 protein is CASSASGVHEQYV. The DNA for the CDR3 is TGTGCCAGCAGTGCAAGCGGGGTCCACGAGCAGTACGTC.

This rearrangement joins TRBV5-4 to TRBJ2-2; tentative D call: TRBD1 (5 bases). This CDR3 is 15 amino acids long. Between the trimmed V and J ends, which lost 5 bases and 0 bases, there was a span of 11 bases. Looked up from germline, CDR1 is SGHNT and CDR2 is YYREEE (reference sequence). The CDR3 DNA reads TGTGCCAGCAGTTCGACAGCTGCGAACACCGGGGAGCTGTTTTTT. Protein sequence: CASSSTAANTGELFF.